This TCR beta chain was recovered during a study of glioma-infiltrating T cells after dendritic cell vaccination (dated by TCRdb to the mid-2010s). For the study in its entirety: The cohort included roughly 15 glioblastoma patients drawn from Phase I and II dendritic cell vaccination trials, of whom 9 were newly diagnosed and 6 had recurrent disease. In glioblastoma patients vaccinated with dendritic cells, deep sequencing of TCR beta CDR3 regions served to measure the amount of tumor-infiltrating lymphocytes and to compare repertoires between tumor and blood. Survival after dendritic cell vaccination was correlated with TCR sequencing metrics, including TIL content and tumor-blood repertoire overlap. To make the vaccine, monocyte-derived dendritic cells were cultured for approximately 7 days with IL-4 and GM-CSF and then pulsed overnight with autologous tumor lysate. Between the early 2000s and the early 2010s, patients were given autologous tumor lysate-pulsed dendritic cell vaccination. Each patient got three intradermal injections of the dendritic cell vaccine, spaced at biweekly intervals, in the arm below the axilla.

TCRB CDR3 regions were amplified from approximately 2 ug genomic DNA, or all available DNA if less, using the immunoSEQ assay. The multiplex PCR relied on 60 forward primers for TCR V beta segments and 13 reverse primers for J beta segments. To estimate the number of reads per starting template, synthetic control templates were added to each sample at limiting dilution. The Illumina HiSeq System generated 87 bp sequencing reads. Concerning the study's data processing: PCR and sequencing errors were removed by a nearest neighbor algorithm that merged closely related sequences. TCR overlap was defined as the percentage of unique tumor TCR beta sequences that were also present in the same patient's peripheral blood. Drawn from immuneACCESS, this table holds only the in-frame rearrangements with V and J called that TCRdb kept. Clones are partly lost; checked studies trace under half to an unresolved V gene and leave the rest unexplained. V, J and clone size reflect that table, while D and trimming were determined from the DNA. This sample lists roughly 60,000 clones; around nine tenths were detected once. Around 10% of the sample rests with the top ten.

Results and caveats for the whole study, not just this receptor: The response model built on TCR overlap across three groups was characterized as speculative, with prospective validation still needed. The cohort was small and heterogeneous, with few patients having full blood and tumor sets and even fewer initial-recurrent tumor pairs. After dendritic cell vaccination, a higher estimated pretreatment TIL content predicted longer time to progression and overall survival. TCR clonality showed no direct relationship with survival, which suggests that a diverse polyclonal response may matter.

Interpreted using the paper, the time point label stands for: after dendritic cell vaccination, including at tumor progression/relapse. Selection of patients required sufficient residual fresh-frozen tumor tissue and over two years of available survival data. An isocitrate dehydrogenase mutation was not carried by any of the glioblastoma patients, although molecular status was otherwise variable. PBMC collection took place before vaccination, two weeks after the third vaccination, and at tumor progression if progression occurred. The Qiagen DNeasy Blood extraction Kit was used for extraction of genomic DNA. V was cut back by 0 bases and J by 3 bases, leaving a gap of 9 bases between them. The CDR3 has 15 amino acids, counting the end cysteine and phenylalanine. Only CDR3 DNA is held: 45 bases, read in frame from base 1. From the germline V gene, CDR1 is SGHNT and CDR2 is YENEEA. Concerning this clone itself: This clone's antigen is unknown. It has no much larger one-base neighbor in the sample; base qualities were not kept.

This sequence originates from a human donor with glioblastoma. The sequenced sample was blood, obtained after dendritic cell vaccination. The V gene is TRBV11-3 and the J gene is TRBJ1-5, with TRBD1 tentatively as D gene (6 bases match). CDR3 region: CASSLDPGDNQPQHF. The DNA sequence is TGTGCCAGCAGCTTAGACCCAGGGGACAATCAGCCCCAGCATTTT.